This T cell receptor (beta chain) was recorded in a study of T cell clones after liver transplantation. Study summary: TCRbeta sequencing after a pre-transplant mixed lymphocyte reaction identified graft-donor-reactive clones, later tracked in post-transplant blood. At least one year of complete immunosuppression withdrawal without enzymes over twice normal defined tolerance. Whole-study findings and limits: Circulating graft-donor-reactive CD4 TCRbeta sequences fell significantly post-transplant in 5 of 8 subjects.

Method: immunoSEQ multiplex PCR; TCRdb's copy keeps in-frame clones and lacks some. The sample holds some 10,000 clones, 60% to 85% seen once. Regarding this clone: Its target is unknown.

The CDR3 spans 14 residues. Between the trimmed V and J ends, which lost 6 bases and 6 bases, there was a span of 12 bases. Per the germline V gene, CDR1 is SGHVS and CDR2 is FQNEAQ. Source: CD4+ T cells from blood, taken around 2.5 years after liver transplant. The TCR comes from a human patient who received a liver transplant. Some T cells may possibly be graft donor cells. This sequence joins TRBV7-8 and TRBJ1-6, with D tentatively TRBD1 (5 bases). The CDR3 region has the DNA TGTGCCAGCAGAACTGACAGTGGTAATTCACCCCTCCACTTT. As protein: CASRTDSGNSPLHF. Full variable domain (remainder filled in from reference TRBV7-8 and TRBJ1-6): GAGVSQSPRYKVAKRGQDVALRCDPISGHVSLFWYQQALGQGPEFLTYFQNEAQLDKSGLPSDRFFAERPEGSVSTLKIQRTQQEDSAVYLCASRTDSGNSPLHFGNGTRLTVT.